This T cell receptor (beta chain) was documented in a study of cytomegalovirus exposure and HLA in healthy donors. About the study: The 100 to 150 validation repertoires and the roughly 690 first-cohort repertoires shared a platform, a later analysis reported.

The study, taken as a whole, reports: One later analysis, an examination of the 120 validation repertoires, found that first-cohort TCR clusters tended to co-occur in them. A list of around 150 TCR beta chains associated with cytomegalovirus was given.

A note on this clone: Antigen unknown.

CDR3 length: 14 amino acids. CDR1 MNHNS and CDR2 SASEGT come from the germline V gene. Trimming removed 5 bases from V and 4 bases from J, with 12 bases in between. TCRdb's table, derived via immunoSEQ multiplex PCR, lists solely in-frame clones and lacks some. Of 150,000 to 200,000 clones in the sample, 70% to 90% were seen once. V and J are TRBV6-1 and TRBJ1-3, with D perhaps TRBD1 (6 bases). Source material: PBMCs. The receptor was isolated from a woman between 18 and 30 years old in good health and CMV-seronegative. This CDR3 is CASSTGSEGNTIYF. CDR3 bases: TGTGCCAGCAGTACAGGGTCGGAGGGAAACACCATATATTTT.